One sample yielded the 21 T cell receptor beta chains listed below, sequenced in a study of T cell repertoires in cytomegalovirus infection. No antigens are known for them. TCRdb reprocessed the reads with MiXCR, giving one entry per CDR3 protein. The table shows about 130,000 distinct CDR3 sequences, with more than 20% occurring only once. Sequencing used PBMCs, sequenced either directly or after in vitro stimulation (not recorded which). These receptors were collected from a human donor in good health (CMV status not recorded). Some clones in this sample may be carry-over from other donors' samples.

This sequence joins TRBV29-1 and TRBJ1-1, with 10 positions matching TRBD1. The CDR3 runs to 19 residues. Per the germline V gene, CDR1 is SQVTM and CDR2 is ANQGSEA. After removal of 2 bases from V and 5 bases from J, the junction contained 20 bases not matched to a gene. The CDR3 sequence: CSVESVGDRGVGGRTEAFF. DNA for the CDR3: TGCAGCGTTGAATCTGTGGGGGACAGGGGAGTTGGAGGGAGGACTGAAGCTTTCTTT.

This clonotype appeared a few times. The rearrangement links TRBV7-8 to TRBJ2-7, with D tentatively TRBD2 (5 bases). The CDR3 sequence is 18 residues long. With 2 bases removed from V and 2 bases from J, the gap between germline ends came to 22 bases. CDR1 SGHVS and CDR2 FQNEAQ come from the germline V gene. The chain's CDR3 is CASSLRPLASGVAYEQYV. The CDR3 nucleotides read TGTGCCAGCAGCTTAAGGCCTTTAGCTTCCGGGGTCGCCTACGAGCAGTACGTC.

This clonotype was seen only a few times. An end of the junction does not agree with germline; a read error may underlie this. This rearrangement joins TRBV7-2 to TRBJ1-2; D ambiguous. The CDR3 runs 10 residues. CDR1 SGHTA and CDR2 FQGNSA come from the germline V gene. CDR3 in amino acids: CASSPDWIQF. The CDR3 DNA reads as TGTGCCAGCAGCCCTGATTGGATCCAATTC.

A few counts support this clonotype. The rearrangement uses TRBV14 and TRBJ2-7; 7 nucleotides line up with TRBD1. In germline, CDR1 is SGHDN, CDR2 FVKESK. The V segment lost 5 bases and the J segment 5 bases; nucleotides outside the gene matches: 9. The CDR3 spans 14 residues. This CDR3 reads CASSRQGTGDEQYF. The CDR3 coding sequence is TGTGCCAGCAGCAGACAGGGCACCGGGGACGAGCAGTACTTC.

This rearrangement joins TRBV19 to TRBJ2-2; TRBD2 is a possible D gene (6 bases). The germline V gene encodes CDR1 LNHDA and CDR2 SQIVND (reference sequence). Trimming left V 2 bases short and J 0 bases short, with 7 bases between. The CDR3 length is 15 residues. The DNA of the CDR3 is TGTGCCAGTAGTATACGGACTACGAACACCGGGGAGCTGTTTTTT. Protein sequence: CASSIRTTNTGELFF.

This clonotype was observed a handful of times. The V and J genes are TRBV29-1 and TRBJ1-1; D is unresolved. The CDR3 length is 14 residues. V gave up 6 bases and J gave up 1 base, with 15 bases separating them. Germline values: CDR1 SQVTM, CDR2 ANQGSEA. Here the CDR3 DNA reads TGCAGCGTCTCCGTGCCGGGTACGAACACTGAAGCTTTCTTT. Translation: CSVSVPGTNTEAFF.

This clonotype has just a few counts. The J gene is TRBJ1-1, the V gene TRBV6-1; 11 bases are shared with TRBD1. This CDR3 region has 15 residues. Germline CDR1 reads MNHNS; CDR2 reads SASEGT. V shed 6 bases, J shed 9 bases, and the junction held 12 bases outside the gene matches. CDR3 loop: CASRKADRGLSKAFF. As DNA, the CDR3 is TGTGCCAGCAGAAAAGCGGACAGGGGGCTATCTAAAGCTTTCTTT.

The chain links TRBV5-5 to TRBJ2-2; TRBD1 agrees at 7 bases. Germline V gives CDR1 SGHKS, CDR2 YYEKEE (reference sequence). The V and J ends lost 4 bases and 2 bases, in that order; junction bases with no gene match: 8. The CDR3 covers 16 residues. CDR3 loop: CASSATGTANTGELFF. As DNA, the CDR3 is TGTGCCAGCAGCGCAACCGGGACAGCTAACACCGGGGAGCTGTTTTTT.

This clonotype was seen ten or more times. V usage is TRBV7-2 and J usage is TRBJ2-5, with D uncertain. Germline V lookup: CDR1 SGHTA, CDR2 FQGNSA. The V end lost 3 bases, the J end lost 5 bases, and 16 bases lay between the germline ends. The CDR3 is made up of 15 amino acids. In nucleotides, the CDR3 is TGTGCCAGCAGCTTGGCGGACGGATCCTCGGAGACCCAGTACTTC. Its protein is CASSLADGSSETQYF.

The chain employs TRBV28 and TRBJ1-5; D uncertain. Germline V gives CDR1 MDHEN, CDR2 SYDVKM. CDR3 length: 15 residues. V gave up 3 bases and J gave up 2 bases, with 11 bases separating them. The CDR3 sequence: CASSFQDAGNQPQHF. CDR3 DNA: TGTGCCAGCAGTTTCCAGGATGCGGGCAATCAGCCCCAGCATTTT.

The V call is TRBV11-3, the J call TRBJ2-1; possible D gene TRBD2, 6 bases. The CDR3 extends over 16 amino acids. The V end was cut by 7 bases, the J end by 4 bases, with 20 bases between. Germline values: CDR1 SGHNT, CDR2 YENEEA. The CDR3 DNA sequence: TGTGCCAGCACCCTAGGGCATGGAGGGGTGTACAATGAGCAGTTCTTC. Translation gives CASTLGHGGVYNEQFF.

CDR3 residues: CASSPGTPVTQPQHF. The CDR3 DNA follows: TGTGCCAGCAGCCCTGGGACACCAGTAACACAGCCCCAGCATTTT. The rearrangement joins TRBV28 to TRBJ1-5; perhaps TRBD1 as D (6 bases). The CDR3 covers 15 residues. Deletions cut 6 bases from V and 7 bases from J, with 19 bases between. Germline loops: CDR1 MDHEN, CDR2 SYDVKM.

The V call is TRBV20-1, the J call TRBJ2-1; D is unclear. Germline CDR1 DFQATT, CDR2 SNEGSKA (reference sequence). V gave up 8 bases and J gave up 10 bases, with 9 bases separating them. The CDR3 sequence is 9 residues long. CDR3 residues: CSMGNEQFF. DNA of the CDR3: TGCAGTATGGGAAACGAGCAGTTCTTC.

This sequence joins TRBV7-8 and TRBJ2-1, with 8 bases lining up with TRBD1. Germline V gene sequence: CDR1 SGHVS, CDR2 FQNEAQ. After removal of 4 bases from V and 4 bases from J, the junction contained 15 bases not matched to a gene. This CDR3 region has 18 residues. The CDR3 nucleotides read TGTGCCAGCAGCTGGGGGGACAGGACCTCCCGTTTGTACAATGAGCAGTTCTTC. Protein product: CASSWGDRTSRLYNEQFF.

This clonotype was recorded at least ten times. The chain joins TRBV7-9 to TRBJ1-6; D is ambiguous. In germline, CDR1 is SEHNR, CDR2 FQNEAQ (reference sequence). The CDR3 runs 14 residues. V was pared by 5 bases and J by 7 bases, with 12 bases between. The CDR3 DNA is TGTGCCAGCAGCCTAAGCTGGGAGAATTCACCCCTCCACTTT. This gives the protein CASSLSWENSPLHF.

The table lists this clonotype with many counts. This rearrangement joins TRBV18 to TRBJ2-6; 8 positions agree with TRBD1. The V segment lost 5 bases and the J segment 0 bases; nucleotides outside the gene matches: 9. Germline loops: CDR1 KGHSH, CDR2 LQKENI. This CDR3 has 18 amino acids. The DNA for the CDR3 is TGTGCCAGCTCATCAGGACAGGGCCCCCTCTCTGGGGCCAACGTCCTGACTTTC. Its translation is CASSSGQGPLSGANVLTF.

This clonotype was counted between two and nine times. CDR3 loop: CASSQVTSGLTDTQYF. The CDR3 DNA follows: TGCGCCAGCAGCCAAGTTACTAGCGGACTCACAGATACGCAGTATTTT. The J gene is TRBJ2-3, the V gene TRBV4-3, with 8 bases identical to TRBD2. Germline assignment: CDR1 LGHNA and CDR2 YSLEER. The CDR3 has 16 amino acids. V shed 1 base, J shed 2 bases, and the junction held 5 bases outside the gene matches.

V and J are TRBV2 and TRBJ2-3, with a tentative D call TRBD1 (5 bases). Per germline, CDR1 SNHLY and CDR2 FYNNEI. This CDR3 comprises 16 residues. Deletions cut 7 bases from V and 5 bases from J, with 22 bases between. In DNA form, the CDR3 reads TGTGCCAGCAAGTCGGTCCAGGGATCGATCGAAGATACGCAGTATTTT. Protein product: CASKSVQGSIEDTQYF.

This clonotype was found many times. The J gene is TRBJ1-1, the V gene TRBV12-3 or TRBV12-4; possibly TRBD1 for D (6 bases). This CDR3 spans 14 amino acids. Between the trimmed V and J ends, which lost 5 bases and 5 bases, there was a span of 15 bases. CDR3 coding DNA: TGTGCCAGCAGTGCACTAATTAGGGGGACTGAAGCTTTCTTT. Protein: CASSALIRGTEAFF.

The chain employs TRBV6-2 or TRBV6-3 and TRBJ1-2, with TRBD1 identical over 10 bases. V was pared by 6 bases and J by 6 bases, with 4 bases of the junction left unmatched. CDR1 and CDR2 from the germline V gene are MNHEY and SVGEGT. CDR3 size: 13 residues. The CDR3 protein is CASSYDRGHGYTF. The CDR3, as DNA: TGTGCCAGCAGCTACGACAGGGGGCATGGCTACACCTTC.

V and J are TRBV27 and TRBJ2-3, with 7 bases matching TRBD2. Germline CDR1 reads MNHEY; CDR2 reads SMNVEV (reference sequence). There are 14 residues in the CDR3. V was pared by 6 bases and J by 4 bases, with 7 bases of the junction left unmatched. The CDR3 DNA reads TGTGCCAGCAGGCCCGGGACTAACTCAGATACGCAGTATTTT. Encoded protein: CASRPGTNSDTQYF.